Below are 3 T cell receptor beta chains sequenced from a single sample in a study of cytomegalovirus exposure and HLA in healthy donors. The PCR used 60 Vbeta and 13 Jbeta primers. Here immunoSEQ multiplex PCR was the method, and the copy in TCRdb shows in-frame clones only, minus some. The table has 200,000 to 250,000 clones, 83% seen once. Sequencing was performed on PBMCs. The source of these receptors is a girl aged 10-17 years in good health and CMV-seronegative.

This clone was seen only a few times. The rearrangement links TRBV18 to TRBJ1-2; maybe TRBD1 (5 bases). The CDR3 is 16 amino acids. V was cut by 0 bases and J by 4 bases, with 15 bases left in between. Germline V lookup: CDR1 KGHSH, CDR2 LQKENI. This CDR3 is CASSPPSLRAAYGYTF. DNA of the CDR3: TGTGCCAGCTCACCACCGTCCCTCAGGGCGGCCTATGGCTACACCTTC.

J is TRBJ2-3 and V is TRBV10-3; TRBD2 aligns across 8 bases. Germline-derived CDR1 and CDR2 are ENHRY and SYGVKD. This CDR3 region has 16 residues. V trimming: 5 bases; J trimming: 0 bases; junction bases outside the gene matches: 7. This CDR3 is CAISSRGGISTDTQYF. The CDR3 DNA sequence: TGTGCCATCAGTTCCCGCGGGGGGATTAGCACAGATACGCAGTATTTT.

The rearrangement joins TRBV11-2 to TRBJ1-1; D possibly corresponds to TRBD1 (6 bases). Trimming removed 1 base at V and 1 base at J, with 13 bases between. The length of the CDR3 is 16 residues. The V gene's germline CDR1 is SGHAT and CDR2 FQNNGV. CDR3 DNA: TGTGCCAGCAGCTTAGTCGGACAGAATAAGAACACTGAAGCTTTCTTT. Its protein is CASSLVGQNKNTEAFF.